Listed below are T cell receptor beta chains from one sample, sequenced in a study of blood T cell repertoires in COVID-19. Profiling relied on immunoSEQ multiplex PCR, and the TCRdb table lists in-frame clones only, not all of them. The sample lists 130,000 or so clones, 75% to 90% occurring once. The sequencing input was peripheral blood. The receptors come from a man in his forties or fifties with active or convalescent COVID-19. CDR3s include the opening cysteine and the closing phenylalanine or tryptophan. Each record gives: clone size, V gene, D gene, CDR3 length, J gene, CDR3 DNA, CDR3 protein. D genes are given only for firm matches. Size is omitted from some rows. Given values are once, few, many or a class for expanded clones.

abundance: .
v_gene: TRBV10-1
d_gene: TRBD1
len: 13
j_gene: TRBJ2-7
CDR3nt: TGCGCCAGCAACCGGGACAGGGACGACGAGCAGTACTTC
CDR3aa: CASNRDRDDEQYF

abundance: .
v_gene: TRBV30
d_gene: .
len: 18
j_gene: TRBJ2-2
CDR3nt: TGTGCCTGGAGTGTACCTCTCAGGAGGGTTAAAGAGGCCGGGGAGCTGTTTTTT
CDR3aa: CAWSVPLRRVKEAGELFF

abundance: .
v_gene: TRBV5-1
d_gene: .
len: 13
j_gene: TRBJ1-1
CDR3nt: TGCGCCAGCAGTCTTGGCAGGAACACTGAAGCTTTCTTT
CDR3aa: CASSLGRNTEAFF

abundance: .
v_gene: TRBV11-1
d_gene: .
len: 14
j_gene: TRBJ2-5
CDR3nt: TGTGCCAGCAGCCGGACAGACCTACAAGAGACCCAGTACTTC
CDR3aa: CASSRTDLQETQYF

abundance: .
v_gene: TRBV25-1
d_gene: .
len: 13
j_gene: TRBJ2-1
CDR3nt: TGTGCCAGCAGTGGCAACAGCTACAATGAGCAGTTCTTC
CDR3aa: CASSGNSYNEQFF

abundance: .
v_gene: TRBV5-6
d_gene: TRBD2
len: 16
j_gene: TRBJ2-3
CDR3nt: TGTGCCAGCAGCCCCGGGACTAGCGGGAGCACAGATACGCAGTATTTT
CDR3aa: CASSPGTSGSTDTQYF

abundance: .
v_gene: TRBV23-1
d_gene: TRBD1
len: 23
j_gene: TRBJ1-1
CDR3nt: TGCGCCAGCAGTCAAGGTACTACGCGGCAGGGGGCGAAGTTTGGGGTGATGGACACTGAAGCTTTCTTT
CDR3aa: CASSQGTTRQGAKFGVMDTEAFF

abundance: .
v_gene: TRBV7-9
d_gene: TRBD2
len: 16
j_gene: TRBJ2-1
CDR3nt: TGTGCCAGCAGCCCTGTGCGGGAGGCCTCCTACAATGAGCAGTTCTTC
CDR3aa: CASSPVREASYNEQFF

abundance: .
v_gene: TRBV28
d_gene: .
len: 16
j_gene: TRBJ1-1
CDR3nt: TGTGCCAGCAGTTTAAGGGGTCGGGGGTCTAGGACTGAAGCTTTCTTT
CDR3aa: CASSLRGRGSRTEAFF

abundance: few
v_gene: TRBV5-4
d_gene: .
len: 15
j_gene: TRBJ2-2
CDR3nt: TGTGCCAGCAGCTTGGGCTGGGCAAACACCGGGGAGCTGTTTTTT
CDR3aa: CASSLGWANTGELFF

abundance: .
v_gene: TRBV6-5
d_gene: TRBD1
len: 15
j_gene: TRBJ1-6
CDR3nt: TGTGCCAGCAGTCCCACGACAGGGGTTAATTCACCCCTCCACTTT
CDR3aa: CASSPTTGVNSPLHF

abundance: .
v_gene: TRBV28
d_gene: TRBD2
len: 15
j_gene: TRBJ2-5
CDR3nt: TGTGCCAGGACGTCGACTAGCGGAGTCCAAGAGACCCAGTACTTC
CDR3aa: CARTSTSGVQETQYF

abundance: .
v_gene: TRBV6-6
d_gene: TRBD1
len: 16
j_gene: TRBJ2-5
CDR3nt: TGTGCCAGCAGTTACCCACGGACAGGGGAACAAGAGACCCAGTACTTC
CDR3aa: CASSYPRTGEQETQYF

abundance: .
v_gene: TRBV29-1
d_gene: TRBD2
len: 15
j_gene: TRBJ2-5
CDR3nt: TGCAGCGTTGCATCTAGCGGCGGGGTCCAGGAGACCCAGTACTTC
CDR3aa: CSVASSGGVQETQYF

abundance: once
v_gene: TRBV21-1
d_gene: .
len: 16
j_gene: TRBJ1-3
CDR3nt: TGTGCCAGCAGCAAATCGCAAAAGAGATACTTAAACACCATATATTTT
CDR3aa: CASSKSQKRYLNTIYF

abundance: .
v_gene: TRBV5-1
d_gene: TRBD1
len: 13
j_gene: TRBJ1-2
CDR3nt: TGCGCCAGCGCGACAGGGGGCTTTTATGGCTACACCTTC
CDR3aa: CASATGGFYGYTF

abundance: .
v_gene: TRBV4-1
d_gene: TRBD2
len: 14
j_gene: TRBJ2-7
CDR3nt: TGCGCCAGCAGCCATCCAGCGGGAGGGTACGAGCAGTACTTC
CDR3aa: CASSHPAGGYEQYF

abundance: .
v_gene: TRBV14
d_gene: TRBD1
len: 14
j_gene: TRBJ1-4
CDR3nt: TGTGCCAGCAGCCTGACAGGGGCAGGGGAAAAACTGTTTTTT
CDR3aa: CASSLTGAGEKLFF

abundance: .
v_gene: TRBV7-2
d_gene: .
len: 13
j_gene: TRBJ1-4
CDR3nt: TGTGCCAGCAGCTTAGAAGGTCGGAGAGAACTGTTTTTT
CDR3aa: CASSLEGRRELFF

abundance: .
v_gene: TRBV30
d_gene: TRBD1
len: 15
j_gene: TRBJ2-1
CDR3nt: TGTGCCTGGGCCCCGGGACAGGGTGTCTACAATGAGCAGTTCTTC
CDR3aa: CAWAPGQGVYNEQFF

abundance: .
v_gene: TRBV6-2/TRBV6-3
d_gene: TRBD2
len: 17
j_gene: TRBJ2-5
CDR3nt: TGTGCCAGCAGGCCTGGACTAGCGGGAAATCCTATCTTAACCCAGTACTTC
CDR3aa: CASRPGLAGNPILTQYF

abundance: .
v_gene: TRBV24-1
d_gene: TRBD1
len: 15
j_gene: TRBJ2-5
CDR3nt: TGTGCCACCAGTGATTTGCCAGGGGGCGAGGAGACCCAGTACTTC
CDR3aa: CATSDLPGGEETQYF

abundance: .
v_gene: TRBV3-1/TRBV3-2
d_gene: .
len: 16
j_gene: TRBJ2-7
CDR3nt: TGTGCCAGCAGCCAAGATCTGATTAGCGGAAACTACGAGCAGTACTTC
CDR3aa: CASSQDLISGNYEQYF

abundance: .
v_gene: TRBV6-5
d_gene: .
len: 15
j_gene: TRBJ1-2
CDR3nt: TGTGCCAGCAGTTACTCGTGGGGCAGGAACTATGGCTACACCTTC
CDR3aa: CASSYSWGRNYGYTF

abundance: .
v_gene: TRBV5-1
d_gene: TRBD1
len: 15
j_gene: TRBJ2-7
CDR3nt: TGCGCCAGCAGCTTTGACAGGGAAGGATCCTACGAGCAGTACTTC
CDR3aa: CASSFDREGSYEQYF

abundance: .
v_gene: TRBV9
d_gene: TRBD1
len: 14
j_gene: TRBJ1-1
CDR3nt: TGTGCCAGCAGCTTCGGGACAGCGAACACTGAAGCTTTCTTT
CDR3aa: CASSFGTANTEAFF

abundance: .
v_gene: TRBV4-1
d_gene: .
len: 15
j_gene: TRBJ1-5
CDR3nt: TGCGCCAGCAGCCAGGACATCTACTACAATCAGCCCCAGCATTTT
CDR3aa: CASSQDIYYNQPQHF

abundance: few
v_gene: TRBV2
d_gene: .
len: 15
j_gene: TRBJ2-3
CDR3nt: TGTGCCAGCCCCCCTAGGGGGGGATCAACAGATACGCAGTATTTT
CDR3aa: CASPPRGGSTDTQYF

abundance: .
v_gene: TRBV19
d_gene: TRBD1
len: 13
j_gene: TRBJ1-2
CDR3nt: TGTGCCAGTAGACCCGGGACAGTGGGTGGCTACACCTTC
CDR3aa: CASRPGTVGGYTF

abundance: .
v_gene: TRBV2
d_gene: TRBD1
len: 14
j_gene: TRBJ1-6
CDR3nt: TGTGCCAGCAGTGTAGGGACAGTTAATTCACCCCTCCACTTT
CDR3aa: CASSVGTVNSPLHF

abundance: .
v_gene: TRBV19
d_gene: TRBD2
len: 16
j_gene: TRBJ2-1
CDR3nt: TGTGCCAGTAGTGACGGACTAGCGGGGACGTACGGTGAGCAGTTCTTC
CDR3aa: CASSDGLAGTYGEQFF

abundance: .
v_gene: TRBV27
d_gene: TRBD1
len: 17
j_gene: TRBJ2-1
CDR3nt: TGTGCCAGCAGTTTCTCTATTCGAGGGACAGGGAGGAATGAGCAGTTCTTC
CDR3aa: CASSFSIRGTGRNEQFF

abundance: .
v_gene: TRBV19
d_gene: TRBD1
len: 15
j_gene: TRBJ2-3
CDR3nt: TGTGCCAGTATATCCGGGACAGGGGGACCAGATACGCAGTATTTT
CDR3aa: CASISGTGGPDTQYF

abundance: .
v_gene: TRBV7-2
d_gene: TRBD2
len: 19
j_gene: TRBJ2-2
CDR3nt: TGTGCCAGCAGCTTAAGGGCGGGACTATCAGCTTTGAACACCGGGGAGCTGTTTTTT
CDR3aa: CASSLRAGLSALNTGELFF

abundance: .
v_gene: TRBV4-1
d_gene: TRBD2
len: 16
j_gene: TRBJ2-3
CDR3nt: TGCGCCAGCAGCCAAGACCTAGCGGGGTTCACAGATACGCAGTATTTT
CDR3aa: CASSQDLAGFTDTQYF

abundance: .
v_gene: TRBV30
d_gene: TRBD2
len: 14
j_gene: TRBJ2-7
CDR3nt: TGTGCCTGGAGTAAGAGGGACTACTCCTCCGAGCAGTACTTC
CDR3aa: CAWSKRDYSSEQYF

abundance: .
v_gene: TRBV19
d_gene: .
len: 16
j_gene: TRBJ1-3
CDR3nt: TGTGCCAGTAGTATTAAGGGGTCGAGCTCTGGAAACACCATATATTTT
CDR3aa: CASSIKGSSSGNTIYF

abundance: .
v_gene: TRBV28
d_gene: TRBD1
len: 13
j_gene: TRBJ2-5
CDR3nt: TGTGCCAGCAAGGGGGCGGCGGGCGAGACCCAGTACTTC
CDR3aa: CASKGAAGETQYF

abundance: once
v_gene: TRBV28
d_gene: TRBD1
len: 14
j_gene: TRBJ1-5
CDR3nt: TGTGCCACGTGGGACAGGGCGGGGGATCAGCCCCAGCATTTT
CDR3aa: CATWDRAGDQPQHF

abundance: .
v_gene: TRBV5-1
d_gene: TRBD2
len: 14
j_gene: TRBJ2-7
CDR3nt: TGCGCCAGCAGCCTAGCGGGGAGCTCCTACGAGCAGTACTTC
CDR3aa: CASSLAGSSYEQYF

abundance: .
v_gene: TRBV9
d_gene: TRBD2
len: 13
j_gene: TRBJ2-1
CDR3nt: TGTGCCAGCAGCTCAGGACTAGGGTATGAGCAGTTCTTC
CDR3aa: CASSSGLGYEQFF